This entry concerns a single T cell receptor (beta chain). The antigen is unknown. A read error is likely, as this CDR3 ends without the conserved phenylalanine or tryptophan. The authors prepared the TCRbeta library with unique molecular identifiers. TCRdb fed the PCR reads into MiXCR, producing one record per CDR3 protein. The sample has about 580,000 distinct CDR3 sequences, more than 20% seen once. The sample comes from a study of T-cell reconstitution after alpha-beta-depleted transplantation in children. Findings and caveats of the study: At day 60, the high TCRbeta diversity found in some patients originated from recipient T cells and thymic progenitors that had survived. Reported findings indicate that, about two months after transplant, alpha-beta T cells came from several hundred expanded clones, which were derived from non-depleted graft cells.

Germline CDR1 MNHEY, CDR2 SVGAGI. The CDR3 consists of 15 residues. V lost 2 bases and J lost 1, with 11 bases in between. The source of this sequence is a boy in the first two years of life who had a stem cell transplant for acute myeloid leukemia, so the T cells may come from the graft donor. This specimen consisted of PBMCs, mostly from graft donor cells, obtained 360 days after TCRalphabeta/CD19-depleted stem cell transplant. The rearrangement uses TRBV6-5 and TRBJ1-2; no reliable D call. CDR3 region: CASSYRPMVNYGYTY. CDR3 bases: TGTGCCAGCAGTTACCGACCCATGGTTAACTATGGCTACACCTAC.